This TCR beta chain was found in a study of T cell repertoires in cytomegalovirus infection. In the case of this clonotype: Its antigen is as yet unknown.

In TCRdb, the reads were re-called with MiXCR into one record per CDR3 protein. The table records about 63,000 distinct CDR3 sequences, around 21% of them present only once. J gave up 0 bases and V 10 bases, and 5 bases lay outside the gene matches. Germline values: CDR1 SGHTA, CDR2 FQGNSA. The CDR3 length is 13 residues. This chain links TRBV7-2 with TRBJ2-7; 8 bases are shared with TRBD1. The input for sequencing was CD8+ T cells from cultured PBMCs, taken from culture after CMV antigen stimulation. The TCR sequence derives from a human donor in good health (CMV status not recorded). Some clones in this sample may be carry-over from other donors' samples. The CDR3 here is CAIGQGGSYEQYF. For the CDR3, the DNA is TGTGCCATCGGACAGGGAGGCTCCTACGAGCAGTACTTC.